These 17 T cell receptor beta chains share one sample of origin, sequenced in a study of CD8 T cells in Susac syndrome. RNA, at roughly 0.5 to 1 ug, was reverse transcribed with random hexamers. TCRdb re-called the immunoSEQ multiplex PCR reads through MiXCR, storing one row per CDR3 protein. The sample contains 140,000 to 150,000 distinct CDR3 sequences, 90% to 95% of which appear only once. Sequencing used CD4+ T cells from PBMCs. These receptors were obtained from a human donor with multiple sclerosis.

In DNA form, the CDR3 reads TGTGCCAGCAGTTTAGCGGGAGGCCGTCCTTACCAAGAGACCCAGTACTTC. As protein: CASSLAGGRPYQETQYF. The V gene is TRBV2, the J gene TRBJ2-5, with 10 bases lining up with TRBD2. Per germline, CDR1 SNHLY and CDR2 FYNNEI. This CDR3 spans 17 amino acids. V trimming: 5 bases; J trimming: 0 bases; junction bases outside the gene matches: 9.

This chain joins TRBV12-3 or TRBV12-4 and TRBJ2-3; D perhaps matches TRBD1 (5 bases). The V end was cut by 6 bases, the J end by 2 bases, with 12 bases between. The CDR3 consists of 14 residues. Written as DNA, the CDR3 is TGTGCCAGCAGACCTGACAGTACCACAGATACGCAGTATTTT. Its translation: CASRPDSTTDTQYF.

This clonotype was observed a single time. CDR3 bases: TGTGCCAGCAGCCAGGGGGTTGGGGCTTTCTTT. This encodes CASSQGVGAFF. The gene calls are TRBV14 and TRBJ1-1; tentative D call: TRBD1 (5 bases). V dropped 3 bases and J dropped 11 bases, with 10 bases sitting between them. Looked up from germline, CDR1 is SGHDN and CDR2 is FVKESK. The CDR3 is made up of 11 amino acids.

This clonotype was seen just once. This chain uses TRBV23-1 with TRBJ2-4; the D gene is possibly TRBD1 (5 bases). TRBV23-1 is identified as an open reading frame with a role that is uncertain. CDR3 size: 16 residues. Deletions cut 6 bases from V and 6 bases from J, with 21 bases between. The CDR3 loop is CASRIRTTPKGNIQYF. The CDR3 DNA sequence: TGCGCCAGCAGAATTCGGACAACTCCGAAGGGAAACATTCAGTACTTC.

The rearrangement joins TRBV7-3 to TRBJ2-3; 14 bases are shared with TRBD2. V shed 4 bases and J 3 bases; nucleotides not matched to a gene: 3. This CDR3 comprises 16 residues. CDR1 SGHTA and CDR2 FQGTGA come from the germline V gene. Written as DNA, the CDR3 is TGTGCCAGCAGCTCAAGGACTAGCGGGGGGACAGATACGCAGTATTTT. Its translation is CASSSRTSGGTDTQYF. Filled out from reference TRBV7-3 and TRBJ2-3, the complete variable domain reads GAGVSQTPSNKVTEKGKYVELRCDPISGHTALYWYRQSLGQGPEFLIYFQGTGAADDSGLPNDRFFAVRPEGSVSTLKIQRTERGDSAVYLCASSSRTSGGTDTQYFGPGTRLTVL.

The rearrangement uses TRBV7-8 and TRBJ1-4; D may be TRBD1 (5 bases). The CDR3 contains 14 residues. Trimming removed 2 bases at V and 7 bases at J, with 11 bases between. Germline CDR1 is SGHVS and CDR2 is FQNEAQ. CDR3 residues: CASSLYGGGEKLFF. As DNA, the CDR3 is TGTGCCAGCAGCTTATACGGGGGGGGTGAAAAACTGTTTTTT.

The chain has TRBV18 and TRBJ2-7; TRBD1 agrees at 7 bases. Germline trimming cut 3 bases from V and 5 bases from J; bases unmatched to any gene: 7. Germline assignment: CDR1 KGHSH and CDR2 LQKENI. The CDR3 totals 14 residues. The DNA for the CDR3 is TGTGCCAGCTCACCGGACAGGCCTCCTCACGAGCAGTACTTC. Protein: CASSPDRPPHEQYF. Full variable domain (outside the CDR3, taken from reference TRBV18 and TRBJ2-7): NAGVMQNPRHLVRRRGQEARLRCSPMKGHSHVYWYRQLPEEGLKFMVYLQKENIIDESGMPKERFSAEFPKEGPSILRIQQVVRGDSAAYFCASSPDRPPHEQYFGPGTRLTVT.

This chain uses TRBV12-3 or TRBV12-4 with TRBJ2-3; D perhaps matches TRBD2 (6 bases). V was pared by 3 bases and J by 2 bases, with 12 bases between. CDR3 length: 15 amino acids. The CDR3, as DNA: TGTGCCAGCAGTTTCTCTGCGGGAAACACAGATACGCAGTATTTT. This encodes CASSFSAGNTDTQYF.

The V and J genes are TRBV27 and TRBJ2-4; 8 nucleotides match TRBD1. CDR3 length equals 15 residues. Per the germline V gene, CDR1 is MNHEY and CDR2 is SMNVEV (reference sequence). Germline trimming cut 2 bases from V and 2 bases from J; bases unmatched to any gene: 2. The CDR3 bases are TGTGCCAGCAGTTTACAGGGGGCGACCAAAAACATTCAGTACTTC. This gives the protein CASSLQGATKNIQYF.

V usage is TRBV2 and J usage is TRBJ2-5; 12 positions match TRBD2. Germline CDR1 reads SNHLY; CDR2 reads FYNNEI. Losses at the gene ends were 5 bases for V and 3 bases for J; bases not matched to a gene: 4. This CDR3 is built from 15 residues. The CDR3 DNA sequence: TGTGCCAGCAGTCCCCGACTAGCGGGGGAAGAGACCCAGTACTTC. Amino acid sequence: CASSPRLAGEETQYF.

The V gene is TRBV19, the J gene TRBJ2-4, with TRBD1 as a possible D gene (5 bases). Germline V gene sequence: CDR1 LNHDA, CDR2 SQIVND (reference sequence). The CDR3 is made up of 16 amino acids. Trimming removed 5 bases at V and 0 bases at J, with 14 bases between. This CDR3 reads CASSPRRTLAKNIQYF. CDR3 bases: TGTGCCAGTAGTCCCCGCCGGACACTAGCCAAAAACATTCAGTACTTC. Supplemented by reference TRBV19 and TRBJ2-4, the full variable domain reads DGGITQSPKYLFRKEGQNVTLSCEQNLNHDAMYWYRQDPGQGLRLIYYSQIVNDFQKGDIAEGYSVSREKKESFPLTVTSAQKNPTAFYLCASSPRRTLAKNIQYFGAGTRLSVL.

The rearrangement uses TRBV30 and TRBJ2-5; D call uncertain. The ends were cut back, 0 bases at V and 3 bases at J, with 2 bases in the middle. The CDR3 runs to 11 residues. Germline values: CDR1 GTSNPN, CDR2 SVGIG (reference sequence). CDR3 DNA: TGTGCCTGGAGTGTAAAAGAGACCCAGTACTTC. Protein: CAWSVKETQYF.

The genes are TRBV7-8 and TRBJ2-1; TRBD2 might be the D (7 bases). Trimming removed 5 bases at V and 4 bases at J, with 15 bases between. The CDR3 has 15 residues. The V gene's germline CDR1 is SGHVS and CDR2 FQNEAQ. Here the CDR3 DNA reads TGTGCCAGCAGCGGGGGCGGGAGAGGGTACAATGAGCAGTTCTTC. It encodes CASSGGGRGYNEQFF.

This sequence joins TRBV24-1 and TRBJ2-7; D gene ambiguous. This CDR3 spans 15 amino acids. Trimming shortened V by 3 bases and J by 0 bases, and 11 bases separated the two germline ends. Germline assignment: CDR1 KGHDR and CDR2 SFDVKD. CDR3 protein: CATSDPREASYEQYF. Here the CDR3 DNA reads TGTGCCACCAGTGATCCCAGAGAAGCCTCCTACGAGCAGTACTTC.

The chain has TRBV30 and TRBJ1-1; a weak D match, TRBD1 (6 bases). This CDR3 spans 14 amino acids. The germline gives CDR1 GTSNPN, CDR2 SVGIG (reference sequence). V shed 1 base and J shed 0 bases, with 9 bases lying between them. CDR3 protein: CAWSGGALNTEAFF. The DNA of the CDR3 is TGTGCCTGGAGTGGGGGGGCTTTGAACACTGAAGCTTTCTTT.

This clonotype is a singleton in its sample. The chain couples TRBV30 to TRBJ2-2; a possible D gene is TRBD1 (6 bases). The CDR3 has 15 residues. Germline loops: CDR1 GTSNPN, CDR2 SVGIG (reference sequence). The ends were cut back, 8 bases at V and 0 bases at J, with 16 bases in the middle. CDR3 protein: CARGANRANTGELFF. The CDR3 coding sequence is TGTGCCCGCGGAGCGAACAGGGCGAACACCGGGGAGCTGTTTTTT.

This sequence joins TRBV29-1 and TRBJ1-2, with D unresolved. Trimming shortened V by 3 bases and J by 0 bases, and 14 bases separated the two germline ends. This CDR3 spans 15 amino acids. CDR1 and CDR2 from the germline V gene are SQVTM and ANQGSEA. In DNA, the CDR3 is TGCAGCGTTGATTTTCAAGAACCTGCTAACTATGGCTACACCTTC. It is translated as CSVDFQEPANYGYTF.